This is a list of T cell receptor beta chains from one sample in a study of shared clonotypes between healthy human individuals. Assay: immunoSEQ multiplex PCR; the TCRdb copy retains only in-frame clones and omits some. The data hold under 2.5 million clones, with around 90% observed a single time. Sequencing input: naive CD4+ T cells from PBMCs. The receptor source for this set is a man between 18 and 35 years old in good health. Some clones in this sample may be carry-over from other donors' samples. CDR3s include the opening cysteine and the closing phenylalanine or tryptophan. D genes are given only for firm matches. The listing skips clone size in some rows; elsewhere it reads once, few, many or a size class.

>TRBJ2-3|-|TRBV29-1|-
TGCAGCTCAAAATCGACTCCCGGGAGCACAGATACGCAGTATTTT
CSSKSTPGSTDTQYF
>TRBJ1-4|-|TRBV7-9|-
TGTGCCAGCAGGATTCCGGGACGGCTTAATGAAAAACTGTTTTTT
CASRIPGRLNEKLFF
>TRBJ2-7|-|TRBV15|-
TGTGCCACCAGCACGGACAGCGTTTTTATCGAGCAGTACTTC
CATSTDSVFIEQYF
>TRBJ1-4|-|TRBV28|-
TGTGCCATCTCCGTCCCGGCAACTAATGAAAAACTGTTTTTT
CAISVPATNEKLFF
>TRBJ2-5|-|TRBV11-3|TRBD2
TGTGCCAGCAGCTCCCATGTGGCGGGAGCCCAGTACTTC
CASSSHVAGAQYF
>TRBJ1-5|-|TRBV19|-
TGTGCCAGTAGGCGGGGGTCGGGCAATCAGCCCCAGCATTTT
CASRRGSGNQPQHF
>TRBJ1-1|once|TRBV6-6|TRBD1
TGTGCCAGCAGCCTCAGGGGGCTCACTGAAGCTTTCTTT
CASSLRGLTEAFF
>TRBJ2-1|once|TRBV7-2|TRBD2
TGTGCCAGCAGCTTAGCGGGGACTAGCGGGAGTTTCTATGAGCAGTTCTTC
CASSLAGTSGSFYEQFF
>TRBJ1-1|-|TRBV7-9|-
TGTGCCAGCAGCTTAGGGGCAGGGGCCGACACTGAAGCTTTCTTT
CASSLGAGADTEAFF
>TRBJ2-7|-|TRBV6-5|-
TGTGCCAGCACCCAGGGGCACGAGCAGTACTTC
CASTQGHEQYF
>TRBJ2-5|-|TRBV6-4|-
TGTGCCAGCAGTGACTCTTACGGACCCCAAGAGACCCAGTACTTC
CASSDSYGPQETQYF
>TRBJ2-2|-|TRBV5-1|TRBD1
TGCGCCAGCAGCGCCACAGGGGGCCCTGATACCGGGGAGCTGTTTTTT
CASSATGGPDTGELFF
>TRBJ2-1|once|TRBV7-3|-
TGTGCCAGCAGCCTACTCCACAGGGATCTCTACAATGAGCAGTTCTTC
CASSLLHRDLYNEQFF
>TRBJ2-7|once|TRBV7-9|-
TGTGCCAGCAGCTTTACGGGCGGTACCTACGAGCAGTACTTC
CASSFTGGTYEQYF
>TRBJ2-2|-|TRBV6-1|-
TGTGCCAGCAGTGAAGTAGCGGAGTCCAGGGAGCTGTTTTTT
CASSEVAESRELFF
>TRBJ2-1|-|TRBV19|-
TGTGCCAGTAGCATGACGGGGGTCTACAATGAGCAGTTCTTC
CASSMTGVYNEQFF
>TRBJ2-5|-|TRBV7-2|-
TGTGCCAGCAGCTTAGACCCCTTCCAAGAGACCCAGTACTTC
CASSLDPFQETQYF
>TRBJ2-3|-|TRBV5-4|TRBD1
TGTGCCAGCAGCACGGACAGGGAAGATACGCAGTATTTT
CASSTDREDTQYF
>TRBJ2-5|-|TRBV30|-
TGTGCCTGGAGTGAGTGGTCCCCCTTGGCAGCCGGGGTCCAAGAGACCCAGTACTTC
CAWSEWSPLAAGVQETQYF
>TRBJ2-3|-|TRBV18|-
TGTGCCAGCTCACCACGTCGGGGGAGTGCAGATACGCAGTATTTT
CASSPRRGSADTQYF
>TRBJ2-5|-|TRBV29-1|-
TGCAGCGGCCACACATCAGGGGAGACCCAGTACTTC
CSGHTSGETQYF
>TRBJ2-1|once|TRBV28|-
TGTGCCAGCAGTTTGGTTCAGTTAACTCCCTACAATGAGCAGTTCTTC
CASSLVQLTPYNEQFF
>TRBJ2-7|-|TRBV18|-
TGTGCCAGCTCACCATTCCAGCCGCAGTCCTACGAGCAGTACTTC
CASSPFQPQSYEQYF
>TRBJ1-6|-|TRBV30|TRBD1
TGTGCCTGGAGCCGGGACAGAGTTTCACCCCTCCACTTT
CAWSRDRVSPLHF
>TRBJ2-7|-|TRBV27|-
TGTGCCAGCAGATTCGAAGGGGGTCGGGAGCAGTACTTC
CASRFEGGREQYF
>TRBJ1-5|-|TRBV4-2|-
TGTGCCAGCAGCCAAAGCGTTTTAGAACATCAGCCCCAGCATTTT
CASSQSVLEHQPQHF
>TRBJ1-1|few|TRBV9|-
TGTGCCAGCAGCGTAAGTGGGGGCCTGGCTTTCTTT
CASSVSGGLAFF
>TRBJ2-7|-|TRBV7-3|-
TGTGCCAGCAGCTTAGGAAACGCGGACGAGCAGTACTTC
CASSLGNADEQYF
>TRBJ2-2|-|TRBV7-9|-
TGTGCCAGCAGCTTACCCGCAGGGGTAGCGGCAACCGGGGAGCTGTTTTTT
CASSLPAGVAATGELFF
>TRBJ2-7|-|TRBV19|-
TGTGCCAGTAGTCCTATGGGAGGACTCTCCTACGAGCAGTACTTC
CASSPMGGLSYEQYF
>TRBJ2-5|-|TRBV6-5|-
TGTGCCAGCAGACGGGACTACCAAGAGACCCAGTACTTC
CASRRDYQETQYF
>TRBJ2-3|-|TRBV11-3|TRBD2
TGTGCCAGCAGCCGGACCTTGGGGCGGGAGAGCACAGATACGCAGTATTTT
CASSRTLGRESTDTQYF
>TRBJ2-7|-|TRBV30|TRBD2
TGTGCCTGGAGTGGAGGGTGGGCTAGCGGGACGAGCTACGAGCAGTACTTC
CAWSGGWASGTSYEQYF
>TRBJ1-5|-|TRBV27|-
TGTGCCAGCAGTACCGGGGGCGGGCAGCCCCAGCATTTT
CASSTGGGQPQHF
>TRBJ2-5|-|TRBV14|-
TGTGCCAGCAGCCAAGACAGGGGCTACGGAGAGACCCAGTACTTC
CASSQDRGYGETQYF
>TRBJ2-7|-|TRBV25-1|TRBD1
TGTGCCAGCAGTGACCTATCGACAGGGGGCCTCTACGAGCAGTACTTC
CASSDLSTGGLYEQYF
>TRBJ1-2|once|TRBV30|-
TGTGCCTGGAGTGTACGTTTCTATGGCTACACCTTC
CAWSVRFYGYTF
>TRBJ1-5|-|TRBV4-1|-
TGCGCCAGCAGCCAAGATTTCGGTAGCAATCAGCCCCAGCATTTT
CASSQDFGSNQPQHF
>TRBJ1-3|-|TRBV19|-
TGTGCCAGTAGTATGGCGAGCTCTGGAAACACCATATATTTT
CASSMASSGNTIYF
>TRBJ2-7|once|TRBV19|-
TGTGCCAGTAGTATGAAGTTGTCCAACAGGATCTTCTCCTACGAGCAGTACTTC
CASSMKLSNRIFSYEQYF
>TRBJ1-5|-|TRBV27|TRBD1
TGTGCCAGCAGGAGGGGACAGGGGCCCAATCAGCCCCAGCATTTT
CASRRGQGPNQPQHF
>TRBJ2-7|-|TRBV5-1|-
TGCGCCAGCAGCTTGGGGGCAGGATCCGACGAGCAGTACTTC
CASSLGAGSDEQYF
>TRBJ2-7|-|TRBV2|-
TGTGCCAGCAGGCGACTCCCGGCGTACGAGCAGTACTTC
CASRRLPAYEQYF
>TRBJ2-3|-|TRBV7-8|TRBD2
TGTGCCAGCAGCACCCGGACTAGCGGACCCACAGATACGCAGTATTTT
CASSTRTSGPTDTQYF
>TRBJ2-5|-|TRBV7-2|-
TGTGCCAGCAGCTTATTTCCTAGCTCTACGGAGACCCAGTACTTC
CASSLFPSSTETQYF
>TRBJ1-1|once|TRBV7-2|TRBD1
TGTGCCAGCATGGGACAGGGGGCGGGTACTGAAGCTTTCTTT
CASMGQGAGTEAFF
>TRBJ2-1|-|TRBV7-3|-
TGTGCCAGCAGCTTAGAGCCCCATAACAATGAGCAGTTCTTC
CASSLEPHNNEQFF
>TRBJ1-3|-|TRBV4-1|-
TGCGCCAGCAGCCAGGCTAAAGGAAACACCATATATTTT
CASSQAKGNTIYF
>TRBJ2-1|-|TRBV29-1|TRBD2
TGCAGCGTTGGGGAGGGAGTGTCCTACAATGAGCAGTTCTTC
CSVGEGVSYNEQFF
>TRBJ2-1|-|TRBV28|-
TGTGCCAGCATCTTATCACGCGGGTTCTCCTACAATGAGCAGTTCTTC
CASILSRGFSYNEQFF
>TRBJ2-3|-|TRBV4-1|TRBD2
TGCGCCAGCAGCCTACGCCGAACAATAGCGGGACGCTTCACAGATACGCAGTATTTT
CASSLRRTIAGRFTDTQYF
>TRBJ2-7|-|TRBV19|-
TGTGCCAGTAGTATCTCCCGGGGAGAGCAGTACTTC
CASSISRGEQYF
>TRBJ2-1|-|TRBV5-1|-
TGCGCCAGCAGCTTGGTTCCGCCTAGCACTGTAAATGAGCAGTTCTTC
CASSLVPPSTVNEQFF
>TRBJ2-5|-|TRBV5-1|-
TGCGCCAGCAGCTTCCAGGGGAGGGGGCTCCGGGAGACCCAGTACTTC
CASSFQGRGLRETQYF